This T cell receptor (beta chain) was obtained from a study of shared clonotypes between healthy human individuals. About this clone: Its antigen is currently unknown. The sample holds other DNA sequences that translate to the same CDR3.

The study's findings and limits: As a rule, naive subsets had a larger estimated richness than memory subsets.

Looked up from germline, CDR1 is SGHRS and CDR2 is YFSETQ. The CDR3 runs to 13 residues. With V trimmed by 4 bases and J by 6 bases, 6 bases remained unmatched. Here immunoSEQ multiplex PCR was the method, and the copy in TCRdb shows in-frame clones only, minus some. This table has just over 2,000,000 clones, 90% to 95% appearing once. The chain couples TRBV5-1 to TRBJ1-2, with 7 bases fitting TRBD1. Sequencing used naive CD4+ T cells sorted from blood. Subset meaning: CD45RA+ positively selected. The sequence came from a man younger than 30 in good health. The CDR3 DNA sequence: TGCGCCAGCAGCCTCGACAGGGTGGATGGCTACACCTTC. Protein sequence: CASSLDRVDGYTF. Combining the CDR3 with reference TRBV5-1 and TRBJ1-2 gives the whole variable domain KAGVTQTPRYLIKTRGQQVTLSCSPISGHRSVSWYQQTPGQGLQFLFEYFSETQRNKGNFPGRFSGRQFSNSRSEMNVSTLELGDSALYLCASSLDRVDGYTFGSGTRLTVV.